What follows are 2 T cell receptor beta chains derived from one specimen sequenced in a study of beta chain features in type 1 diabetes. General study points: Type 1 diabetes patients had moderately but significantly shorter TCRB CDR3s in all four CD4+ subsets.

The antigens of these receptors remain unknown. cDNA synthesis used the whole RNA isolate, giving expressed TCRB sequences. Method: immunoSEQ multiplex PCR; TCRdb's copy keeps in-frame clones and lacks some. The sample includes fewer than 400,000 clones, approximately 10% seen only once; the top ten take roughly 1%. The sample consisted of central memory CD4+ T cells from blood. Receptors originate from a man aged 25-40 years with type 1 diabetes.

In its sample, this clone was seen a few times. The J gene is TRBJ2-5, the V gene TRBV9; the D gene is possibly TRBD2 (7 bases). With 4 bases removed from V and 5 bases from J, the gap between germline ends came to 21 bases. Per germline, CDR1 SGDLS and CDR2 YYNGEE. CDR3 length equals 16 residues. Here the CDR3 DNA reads TGTGCCAGCAGCCGCACGGGGGGCGACTTATGGGAGACCCAGTACTTC. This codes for CASSRTGGDLWETQYF.

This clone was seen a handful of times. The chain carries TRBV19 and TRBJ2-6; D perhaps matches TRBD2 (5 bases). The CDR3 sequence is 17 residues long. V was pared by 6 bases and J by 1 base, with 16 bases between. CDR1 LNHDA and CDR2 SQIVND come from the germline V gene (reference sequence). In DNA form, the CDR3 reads TGTGCCAGTAGCGGACTCCCTCTTCCTTCTGGGGCCAACGTCCTGACTTTC. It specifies CASSGLPLPSGANVLTF.